The 8 T cell receptor beta chains given below trace back to one sample, sequenced in a study of blood T cell repertoires in COVID-19. This table comes from immunoSEQ multiplex PCR, and its TCRdb copy is limited to in-frame clones, with some not included. Of about 48,000 clones detected, approximately 80% appear once; the ten largest clones hold 20%. The sequenced sample consisted of peripheral blood. Receptor source: a human donor with active or convalescent COVID-19. The donor label of this sample is uncertain.

The chain couples TRBV2 to TRBJ2-3; a possible D gene is TRBD1 (7 bases). This CDR3 is 15 amino acids long. V was shortened by 6 bases and J by 5 bases, with 18 bases between the two germline ends. In germline, CDR1 is SNHLY, CDR2 FYNNEI. This chain's CDR3 is CASRPYRGGGDTQYF. The DNA for the CDR3 is TGTGCCAGCAGGCCTTACAGGGGAGGTGGAGATACGCAGTATTTT.

The chain recombines TRBV10-3 with TRBJ2-7; TRBD2 matches 10 bases. This CDR3 is built from 14 residues. The germline V gene has CDR1 ENHRY and CDR2 SYGVKD. With V trimmed by 0 bases and J by 6 bases, 2 bases remained unmatched. CDR3 coding DNA: TGTGCCATCAGTGAGTCGAGCGGGAGGGGCGAGCAGTACTTC. It specifies CAISESSGRGEQYF.

The chain is built from TRBV27 and TRBJ2-7; 7 bases line up with TRBD2. The V segment lost 2 bases and the J segment 5 bases; nucleotides outside the gene matches: 9. There are 15 residues in the CDR3. Per the germline V gene, CDR1 is MNHEY and CDR2 is SMNVEV (reference sequence). DNA for the CDR3: TGTGCCAGCAGTTTAACTGGCGGGAGTTTCCACGAGCAGTACTTC. Protein product: CASSLTGGSFHEQYF.

A few counts support this clone. CDR3 region: CARSPRNEQYF. CDR3 nucleotides: TGTGCCAGGAGTCCGAGGAACGAGCAGTACTTC. The chain recombines TRBV6-5 with TRBJ2-7; D ambiguous. This CDR3 contains 11 residues. Germline CDR1 reads MNHEY; CDR2 reads SVGAGI. Trimming stripped 9 bases from V and 5 bases from J, with 11 bases between.

This rearrangement joins TRBV6-4 to TRBJ2-3, with TRBD2 matching 13 bases. CDR1 and CDR2 (germline): MRHNA, SNTAGT. CDR3 size: 16 residues. The ends lost 4 bases at V and 4 bases at J; junction bases unmatched: 5. The CDR3 coding sequence is TGTGCCAGCAGTGTAGGACTAGCGGGAGCGGCAGATACGCAGTATTTT. Translation: CASSVGLAGAADTQYF.

This clone is a singleton in its sample. The chain has TRBV14 and TRBJ2-3, with D perhaps TRBD2 (6 bases). CDR1 SGHDN and CDR2 FVKESK come from the germline V gene. The germline V and J ends were trimmed by 6 bases and 5 bases, with 9 bases remaining between them. CDR3 size: 12 residues. The CDR3 loop reads CASSFGGDTQYF. Here the CDR3 DNA reads TGTGCCAGCAGTTTCGGGGGAGATACGCAGTATTTT.

The J gene is TRBJ2-1, the V gene TRBV11-2, with 7 bases identical to TRBD2. The trim removed 5 bases at V and 6 bases at J, leaving 7 bases unmatched. Germline V lookup: CDR1 SGHAT, CDR2 FQNNGV. This CDR3 has 14 residues. The CDR3 spells CASSERLAANEQFF. In DNA form, the CDR3 reads TGTGCCAGCAGCGAAAGACTAGCCGCCAATGAGCAGTTCTTC.

This clone is classed as medium-sized. Other DNA sequences in this sample translate to the same CDR3. V is TRBV7-9 and J is TRBJ2-1; 9 bases are shared with TRBD2. The CDR3 is 15 residues long. Germline V gives CDR1 SEHNR, CDR2 FQNEAQ (reference sequence). The V gene end was trimmed by 4 bases and the J gene end by 4 bases; junction bases not matched to a gene: 5. The CDR3 sequence: CASSSPAGGYNEQFF. In DNA, the CDR3 is TGTGCCAGCAGCTCGCCAGCGGGGGGATACAATGAGCAGTTCTTC. The variable domain in full, completed from reference TRBV7-9 and TRBJ2-1, reads DTGVSQNPRHKITKRGQNVTFRCDPISEHNRLYWYRQTLGQGPEFLTYFQNEAQLEKSRLLSDRFSAERPKGSFSTLEIQRTEQGDSAMYLCASSSPAGGYNEQFFGPGTRLTVL.